This entry lists 30 T cell receptor beta chains sequenced from one sample in a study of regulatory dendritic cells for organ transplantation. The method was immunoSEQ multiplex PCR; TCRdb's version includes in-frame clones alone and lacks a portion of them. The sample holds roughly 9,300 clones, 75% to 90% seen once. For these receptors, no antigen is known. Allogeneic regulatory or mature dendritic cells were co-cultured for less than 6 days with CFSE-labeled sorted T cells at 1:10. The sequencing sample was made of memory CD4+ T cells from blood cultured with dendritic cells. The subset is: CD45RO+ memory T cells. The receptors derive from a human donor in good health.

The chain employs TRBV30 and TRBJ1-3, with D perhaps TRBD1 (6 bases). V lost 1 base, J lost 4 bases, and 11 bases lay in between. CDR1 and CDR2 (germline): GTSNPN, SVGIG (reference sequence). CDR3 length: 14 residues. The CDR3 here is CAWSATGFGNTIYF. DNA of the CDR3: TGTGCCTGGAGTGCCACAGGGTTCGGAAACACCATATATTTT.

The gene calls are TRBV4-1 and TRBJ2-7; D unclear. V was trimmed by 1 base and J by 3 bases, leaving 13 bases between them. The CDR3 totals 15 residues. The germline gives CDR1 MGHRA, CDR2 YSYEKL. DNA of the CDR3: TGCGCCAGCAGCCAAGTTCAGCTACCAAACTACGAGCAGTACTTC. Encoded protein: CASSQVQLPNYEQYF.

As regards this clone: The DNA is left out, because the CDR3 cannot be placed on it with certainty; the CDR3 is given as TCRdb lists it. The chain uses TRBV4-3 and TRBJ1-2; the D call in the table, TRBD1, was not verified against the DNA. The germline V gene has CDR1 LGHNA and CDR2 YSLEER. Including both end residues, the CDR3 is 14 amino acids long. CDR3 sequence reads: CASSQVGQGNLPTF.

CDR3 loop: CASSPDDGKTSGRLSYNEQFF. CDR3 DNA sequence: TGTGCCAGCAGCCCGGATGATGGAAAGACTAGCGGGAGGTTATCCTACAATGAGCAGTTCTTC. This sequence joins TRBV14 and TRBJ2-1; 13 bases align to TRBD2. J lost 1 base, V lost 4 bases, and 16 bases had no gene match. Looked up from germline, CDR1 is SGHDN and CDR2 is FVKESK. The length of the CDR3 is 21 residues.

This clone came up once. This sequence joins TRBV7-3 and TRBJ1-1; tentatively, D is TRBD1 (5 bases). Germline CDR1 SGHTA, CDR2 FQGTGA. The ends were cut back, 5 bases at V and 2 bases at J, with 18 bases in the middle. This CDR3 is built from 16 residues. CDR3 DNA sequence: TGTGCCAGCAGCCCAGGGAGGCGGGGAGCCAACACTGAAGCTTTCTTT. This gives the protein CASSPGRRGANTEAFF.

The J gene is TRBJ1-2, the V gene TRBV29-1; D gene uncertain. The V gene lost 4 bases and the J gene lost 6 bases, with 9 bases spanning the gap. The CDR3 is made up of 11 amino acids. CDR1 and CDR2 (germline): SQVTM, ANQGSEA. CDR3 residues: CSVGADNGYTF. The DNA for the CDR3 is TGCAGCGTTGGAGCAGACAATGGCTACACCTTC. The full variable domain, rest sourced from reference TRBV29-1 and TRBJ1-2, is SAVISQKPSRDICQRGTSLTIQCQVDSQVTMMFWYRQQPGQSLTLIATANQGSEATYESGFVIDKFPISRPNLTFSTLTVSNMSPEDSSIYLCSVGADNGYTFGSGTRLTVV.

The chain couples TRBV25-1 to TRBJ2-3, with 12 bases aligning to TRBD2. Germline V lookup: CDR1 MGHDK, CDR2 SYGVNS. The V segment lost 3 bases and the J segment 3 bases; nucleotides outside the gene matches: 10. This CDR3 is built from 18 residues. Here the CDR3 DNA reads TGTGCCAGCAGTGACTCCGCCTGGACTAGCGGGGTGACAGATACGCAGTATTTT. The encoded protein is CASSDSAWTSGVTDTQYF.

This chain connects TRBV7-8 to TRBJ1-1, with 7 bases lining up with TRBD1. Looked up from germline, CDR1 is SGHVS and CDR2 is FQNEAQ. V was pared by 3 bases and J by 1 base, with 2 bases of the junction left unmatched. This CDR3 has 14 amino acids. CDR3 DNA sequence: TGTGCCAGCAGCTTCGGGACAGCGAACACTGAAGCTTTCTTT. It specifies CASSFGTANTEAFF.

The V and J genes are TRBV7-2 and TRBJ1-4; maybe TRBD1 (6 bases). The germline CDR1 and CDR2 sequences are SGHTA and FQGNSA. The CDR3 spans 15 residues. V was shortened by 2 bases and J by 5 bases, with 12 bases between the two germline ends. This chain's CDR3 is CASSLQGTINEKLFF. The DNA of the CDR3 is TGTGCCAGCAGCTTACAGGGGACAATCAATGAAAAACTGTTTTTT.

V and J are TRBV29-1 and TRBJ2-7; TRBD2 agrees at 8 bases. CDR1 and CDR2 (germline): SQVTM, ANQGSEA. CDR3 size: 14 residues. The junction had 9 bases not matched to a gene; V was cut back by 3 bases and J by 5 bases. The CDR3 loop reads CSVEERENINEQYF. Here the CDR3 DNA reads TGCAGCGTTGAGGAGCGGGAGAATATCAACGAGCAGTACTTC.

This chain connects TRBV7-2 to TRBJ2-7; D is unresolved. The germline V and J ends were trimmed by 2 bases and 4 bases, with 12 bases remaining between them. The V gene's germline CDR1 is SGHTA and CDR2 FQGNSA. CDR3 length: 14 amino acids. As DNA, the CDR3 is TGTGCCAGCAGCTTAAGAGAAATCCAATACGAGCAGTACTTC. Translating it yields CASSLREIQYEQYF.

J is TRBJ1-1 and V is TRBV5-4; D is undetermined. This CDR3 region has 13 residues. Trimming cost V 0 bases and J 3 bases, with 6 bases left between them. CDR1 is SGHNT, CDR2 YYREEE, per germline (reference sequence). CDR3 protein: CASSLESYTEAFF. The CDR3 coding sequence is TGTGCCAGCAGCTTGGAATCGTACACTGAAGCTTTCTTT.

The genes are TRBV29-1 and TRBJ2-3; 11 nucleotides match TRBD2. Unmatched junction bases numbered 12, after V lost 6 bases and J lost 4 bases. The CDR3 totals 16 residues. Germline V lookup: CDR1 SQVTM, CDR2 ANQGSEA. CDR3 DNA: TGCAGCGTGGGGGATAGCGGGAGGGCCGTCGCAGATACGCAGTATTTT. Amino acid sequence: CSVGDSGRAVADTQYF.

The chain joins TRBV27 to TRBJ2-1; 11 bases are shared with TRBD2. CDR1 is MNHEY, CDR2 SMNVEV, per germline (reference sequence). The trim removed 6 bases at V and 5 bases at J, leaving 3 bases unmatched. The CDR3 loop spans 14 amino acids. The CDR3 here is CASSRLAGNNEQFF. In DNA, the CDR3 is TGTGCCAGCAGCCGACTAGCGGGGAACAATGAGCAGTTCTTC.

This clone occurred once. J is TRBJ2-7 and V is TRBV18; 11 bases match TRBD2. This CDR3 is 15 amino acids long. Looked up from germline, CDR1 is KGHSH and CDR2 is LQKENI. Unmatched junction bases numbered 6, after V lost 6 bases and J lost 2 bases. DNA of the CDR3: TGTGCCAGCTCCCCTACTAGCGGGAGTACCTACGAGCAGTACTTC. This sequence encodes CASSPTSGSTYEQYF.

This clone came up once. CDR3: CASSLEGGGSPQHF. The DNA of the CDR3 is TGTGCCAGCAGCTTGGAAGGCGGGGGATCGCCCCAGCATTTT. The rearrangement uses TRBV5-4 and TRBJ1-5; D might be TRBD1 (5 bases). CDR1 and CDR2 (germline): SGHNT, YYREEE (reference sequence). The length of the CDR3 is 14 residues. V was pared by 0 bases and J by 9 bases, with 13 bases between.

This clone was counted between two and nine times. The J gene is TRBJ1-4, the V gene TRBV2; 9 bases match TRBD1. The germline CDR1 and CDR2 sequences are SNHLY and FYNNEI. There are 14 residues in the CDR3. V lost 1 base and J lost 11; bases outside the gene matches: 5. CDR3 nucleotides: TGTGCCAGCAGTGAAGTAGACAGGGGGTCGAAACTGTTTTTT. Encoded protein: CASSEVDRGSKLFF.

This clone was seen a handful of times. This chain links TRBV25-1 with TRBJ2-7; D possibly uses TRBD1 or TRBD2 (5 bases each). The CDR3 has 14 residues. Trimming took 5 bases from V and 0 from J, leaving 11 bases between them. The germline V gene encodes CDR1 MGHDK and CDR2 SYGVNS. The CDR3 nucleotides are TGTGCCAGCAGTTTGGGGGATCGCTCCTACGAGCAGTACTTC. Its protein product is CASSLGDRSYEQYF.

The chain couples TRBV9 to TRBJ2-2; the D is unclear. V was cut by 4 bases and J by 5 bases, with 18 bases left in between. CDR3 length: 16 amino acids. CDR1 SGDLS and CDR2 YYNGEE come from the germline V gene. Here the CDR3 DNA reads TGTGCCAGCAGCTTAGGAGACGGCCCAAGGACCGGGGAGCTGTTTTTT. Protein product: CASSLGDGPRTGELFF.

The genes are TRBV2 and TRBJ1-5, with a possible D match to TRBD1 (5 bases). V gave up 6 bases and J gave up 3 bases, with 18 bases separating them. The CDR3 has 16 residues. Germline loops: CDR1 SNHLY, CDR2 FYNNEI. The CDR3 DNA reads TGTGCCAGCAGCGAACACCCCGGGACTAACAATCAGCCCCAGCATTTT. Amino acid sequence: CASSEHPGTNNQPQHF.

This clone was seen only once. At one of its ends the junction is not consistent with the germline gene, which may arise from a read error. The rearrangement links TRBV5-1 to TRBJ2-4; 9 bases are a match to TRBD1. CDR1 and CDR2 from the germline V gene are SGHRS and YFSETQ. CDR3 length: 14 residues. CDR3 bases: TGCGCCAGCAGCTTTTCATTGAAAGGACAGGGGCTTGCCTTC. As protein: CASSFSLKGQGLAF.

The V gene is TRBV4-2, the J gene TRBJ2-1, with 9 bases fitting TRBD2. The CDR3 has 15 amino acids. Per the germline V gene, CDR1 is LGHNA and CDR2 is YNFKEQ. Trimming took 1 base from V and 3 from J; bases not matched to a gene: 1. The CDR3 DNA reads as TGTGCCAGCAGCCAAGGACTAGCGGTCTACAATGAGCAGTTCTTC. It specifies CASSQGLAVYNEQFF.

The chain links TRBV28 to TRBJ2-7; D is unclear. The germline gives CDR1 MDHEN, CDR2 SYDVKM. Trimming took 7 bases from V and 2 from J, leaving 15 bases between them. The CDR3 contains 14 residues. CDR3 nucleotides: TGTGCCAGCACCGCCGACGGACCCCCCTACGAGCAGTACTTC. This translates into CASTADGPPYEQYF.

In this sample, this clone turned up once. The J gene is TRBJ1-2, the V gene TRBV6-1; possibly TRBD1 for D (6 bases). Germline V gene sequence: CDR1 MNHNS, CDR2 SASEGT. V was pared by 6 bases and J by 3 bases, with 17 bases between. The CDR3 contains 15 residues. The CDR3 sequence is CASRSQGGGHYGYTF. The CDR3 DNA follows: TGTGCCAGCAGATCACAGGGAGGGGGGCACTATGGCTACACCTTC.

The J gene is TRBJ2-4, the V gene TRBV30; D is ambiguous. The ends were cut back, 0 bases at V and 9 bases at J, with 12 bases in the middle. The CDR3 has 13 amino acids. In germline, CDR1 is GTSNPN, CDR2 SVGIG (reference sequence). CDR3 amino acids: CAWSVLPLGIQYF. The CDR3 coding sequence is TGTGCCTGGAGTGTACTCCCGCTTGGCATTCAGTACTTC.

The chain combines TRBV2 with TRBJ2-1, with D possibly matching TRBD2 (5 bases). Between the trimmed V and J ends, which lost 6 bases and 7 bases, there was a span of 13 bases. CDR3 length: 13 amino acids. The germline V gene encodes CDR1 SNHLY and CDR2 FYNNEI. The chain's CDR3 is CASRAPLANEQFF. CDR3 nucleotides: TGTGCCAGCAGGGCCCCTCTAGCTAATGAGCAGTTCTTC.

CDR3 sequence: CASSRPGQQSYEQYF. The CDR3 nucleotides read TGTGCCAGCAGTCGACCGGGACAGCAATCCTACGAGCAGTACTTC. V usage is TRBV28 and J usage is TRBJ2-7; TRBD1 matches at 7 bases. Germline CDR1 MDHEN, CDR2 SYDVKM. V lost 5 bases and J lost 1; bases outside the gene matches: 8. This CDR3 spans 15 amino acids.

This chain connects TRBV28 to TRBJ2-3, with TRBD2 matching 9 bases. The CDR3 extends over 15 amino acids. The germline gives CDR1 MDHEN, CDR2 SYDVKM. V dropped 6 bases and J dropped 6; count of bases not matched to a gene: 10. CDR3 bases: TGTGCCAGCAGCCCGAGCGGGAGGACGGGGGATACGCAGTATTTT. Translating gives CASSPSGRTGDTQYF.

V and J are TRBV30 and TRBJ2-1; no reliable D call. Trimming stripped 6 bases from V and 4 bases from J, with 7 bases between. The CDR3 is 11 residues long. CDR1 and CDR2 (germline): GTSNPN, SVGIG (reference sequence). The CDR3 DNA reads TGTGCCTGCCACTGGTACAATGAGCAGTTCTTC. It encodes CACHWYNEQFF.

The table lists this clone with a few counts. The gene calls are TRBV4-2 and TRBJ1-2; D call uncertain. The CDR3 runs 11 residues. The V end lost 0 bases, the J end lost 7 bases, and 3 bases lay between the germline ends. Germline V gives CDR1 LGHNA, CDR2 YNFKEQ. The CDR3 sequence is CASSQEGGYTF. DNA for the CDR3: TGTGCCAGCAGCCAAGAAGGTGGCTACACCTTC.